This T cell receptor beta chain derives from a study of technical replicates of blood from a few donors listed by TCRdb under 2017. A word on this clone: Its antigen target is currently unknown. No base quality information exists; no much larger clone differs at one position.

The library was produced with the immunoSEQ multiplex PCR assay. The clones in this table, taken by TCRdb from immuneACCESS, are in-frame only. Not every clone is retained; where verified, under half of the shortfall comes from an unresolved V gene, and the cause of the rest is unknown. The sample table holds about 6,900 clones, of which about 96% were seen once. The leading ten clones occupy roughly 7% of the sample. The germline V gene (reference sequence) sets CDR1 to LNHDA and CDR2 to SQIVND. The CDR3 runs 16 amino acids, cysteine and phenylalanine included. The kept DNA is CDR3 alone, 48 bases in frame from the first base. V was cut back by 5 bases and J by 2 bases, leaving a gap of 16 bases between them.

The chain joins TRBV19 to TRBJ1-3; matching of 5 bases hints at TRBD1 as the D gene. The source is a human donor in good health. Specimen: PBMCs. The sequenced DNA is TGTGCCAGTAGTGCCTCAAGGACACGCACTGGAAACACCATATATTTT. Translated, it gives CASSASRTRTGNTIYF.